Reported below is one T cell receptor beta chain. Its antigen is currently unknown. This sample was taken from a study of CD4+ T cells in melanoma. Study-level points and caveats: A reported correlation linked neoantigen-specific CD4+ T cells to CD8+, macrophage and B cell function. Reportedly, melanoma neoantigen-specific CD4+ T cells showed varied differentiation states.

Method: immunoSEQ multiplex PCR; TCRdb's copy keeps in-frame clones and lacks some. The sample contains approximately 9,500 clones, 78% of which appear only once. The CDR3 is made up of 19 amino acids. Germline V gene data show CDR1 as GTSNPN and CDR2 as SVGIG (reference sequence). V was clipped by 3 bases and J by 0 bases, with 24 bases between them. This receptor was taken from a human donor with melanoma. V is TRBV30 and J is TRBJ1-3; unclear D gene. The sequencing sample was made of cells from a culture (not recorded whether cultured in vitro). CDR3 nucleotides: TGTGCCTGGAGCTCCGCCGTTGAGTCTCGACGAAACTCTGGAAACACCATATATTTT. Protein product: CAWSSAVESRRNSGNTIYF.